Each of the 23 T cell receptor beta chains below was sequenced from the same sample in a study of T cell responses to AZD1222 COVID-19 vaccine. Data came from immunoSEQ multiplex PCR; TCRdb stores just in-frame clones and leaves some out. The data contain roughly 98,000 clones, roughly 90% of them singletons. The sequenced sample was peripheral blood, obtained 28 days after the second AZD1222 dose. The receptor source for this set is an adult who received the AZD1222 COVID-19 vaccine.

J is TRBJ1-2 and V is TRBV5-6; no firm D call. The CDR3 totals 15 residues. V dropped 5 bases and J dropped 3 bases, with 17 bases sitting between them. Germline V gene lookup returns CDR1 SGHDT and CDR2 YYEEEE. The CDR3 loop is CASRNRAESYYGYTF. The CDR3 DNA reads as TGTGCCAGCAGGAATCGGGCCGAATCTTACTATGGCTACACCTTC.

The gene calls are TRBV13 and TRBJ2-7; D is undetermined. V shed 5 bases and J shed 6 bases, with 23 bases lying between them. Germline V gives CDR1 PRHDT, CDR2 FYEKMQ (reference sequence). The CDR3 has 16 amino acids. This chain's CDR3 is CASSQGMGGDVLEQYF. The CDR3 coding sequence is TGTGCCAGCAGCCAAGGGATGGGCGGTGATGTTCTCGAGCAGTACTTC.

The chain is built from TRBV28 and TRBJ1-2; possible D gene TRBD1, 6 bases. Germline V gene lookup returns CDR1 MDHEN and CDR2 SYDVKM. The CDR3 totals 14 residues. V was shortened by 2 bases and J by 4 bases, with 11 bases between the two germline ends. CDR3 in DNA: TGTGCCAGCAGTTTAGGACAGTACCTCTATGGCTACACCTTC. It yields the protein CASSLGQYLYGYTF.

The V gene is TRBV3-1 (or the pseudogene TRBV3-2), the J gene TRBJ1-2; tentatively, D is TRBD1 (5 bases). Germline loops: CDR1 LGHDT, CDR2 YNNKEL (reference sequence). V lost 4 bases and J 7 bases, leaving 16 bases between the germline ends. This CDR3 spans 14 amino acids. The CDR3: CASSPRGGLRGYTF. For the CDR3, the DNA is TGTGCCAGCAGCCCTCGCGGGGGGTTGCGTGGCTACACCTTC.

This clone was found once. The chain has TRBV19 and TRBJ2-1; D assignment may be TRBD1 or TRBD2 (5 bases each). V was pared by 4 bases and J by 6 bases, with 16 bases between. The CDR3 runs to 15 residues. The germline gives CDR1 LNHDA, CDR2 SQIVND (reference sequence). The CDR3 DNA is TGTGCCAGTAGTACGGGACGCTCCGCCGGCAATGAGCAGTTCTTC. This translates into CASSTGRSAGNEQFF.

The J gene is TRBJ2-5, the V gene TRBV24-1; no definite D call. Germline V gene lookup returns CDR1 KGHDR and CDR2 SFDVKD. CDR3 length: 13 amino acids. The V end lost 9 bases, the J end lost 2 bases, and 12 bases lay between the germline ends. The CDR3 loop reads CATRSDPQETQYF. The CDR3 coding sequence is TGTGCCACCCGTTCGGACCCACAAGAGACCCAGTACTTC.

The CDR3 DNA sequence: TGTGCCTGGAGTCGGAGACAGCTTTTCAATGAGCAGTTCTTC. Amino acid sequence: CAWSRRQLFNEQFF. This rearrangement joins TRBV30 to TRBJ2-1, with a tentative D call TRBD1 (5 bases). The germline V gene encodes CDR1 GTSNPN and CDR2 SVGIG (reference sequence). Trimming removed 2 bases from V and 6 bases from J, with 14 bases in between. CDR3 length: 14 amino acids.

This chain uses TRBV19 with TRBJ1-2, with TRBD1 identical over 7 bases. This CDR3 region has 14 residues. The V segment lost 1 base and the J segment 3 bases; nucleotides outside the gene matches: 2. The V gene's germline CDR1 is LNHDA and CDR2 SQIVND (reference sequence). DNA for the CDR3: TGTGCCAGTAGTATAGGGGACAGAGACTATGGCTACACCTTC. It specifies CASSIGDRDYGYTF.

V and J are TRBV27 and TRBJ2-7; D is possibly TRBD1 or TRBD2 (5 bases each). Germline V lookup: CDR1 MNHEY, CDR2 SMNVEV (reference sequence). V lost 8 bases and J lost 4, with 9 bases in between. CDR3 length equals 11 residues. The CDR3 loop reads CASRDRYEQYF. The DNA of the CDR3 is TGTGCCAGCCGGGACCGATACGAGCAGTACTTC.

V usage is TRBV10-1 and J usage is TRBJ2-2, with 7 nucleotides matching TRBD1. The CDR3 runs 15 residues. V gave up 5 bases and J gave up 2 bases; unmatched junction bases: 5. The germline gives CDR1 WNHNN, CDR2 SYGVQD (reference sequence). The CDR3 protein is CASSQQGTNTGELFF. In DNA form, the CDR3 reads TGCGCCAGCAGTCAACAGGGGACCAACACCGGGGAGCTGTTTTTT.

The chain couples TRBV19 to TRBJ1-4; D might be TRBD1 (6 bases). Germline CDR1 LNHDA, CDR2 SQIVND (reference sequence). The CDR3 covers 14 residues. Trimming shortened V by 5 bases and J by 3 bases, and 10 bases separated the two germline ends. As DNA, the CDR3 is TGTGCCAGTAGTTTCGAGGGGGCTAATGAAAAACTGTTTTTT. Protein sequence: CASSFEGANEKLFF.

The chain recombines TRBV11-3 with TRBJ2-2; D is ambiguous. The CDR3 totals 13 residues. Germline V gene lookup returns CDR1 SGHNT and CDR2 YENEEA. Trimming took 2 bases from V and 9 from J, leaving 10 bases between them. This CDR3 reads CASSLSGIRELFF. Here the CDR3 DNA reads TGTGCCAGCAGCTTATCGGGTATTCGGGAGCTGTTTTTT.

This sequence joins TRBV28 and TRBJ2-7, with D perhaps TRBD1 or TRBD2 (6 bases each). CDR3 length: 14 amino acids. Trimming shortened V by 7 bases and J by 3 bases, and 16 bases separated the two germline ends. Germline V gives CDR1 MDHEN, CDR2 SYDVKM. The CDR3 reads CASTLHGGVYEQYF. The CDR3 DNA reads TGTGCCAGCACCTTGCACGGGGGCGTCTACGAGCAGTACTTC.

This sequence joins TRBV2 and TRBJ1-2; D call uncertain. Germline-derived CDR1 and CDR2 are SNHLY and FYNNEI. Trimming removed 10 bases at V and 2 bases at J, with 14 bases between. This CDR3 spans 13 amino acids. CDR3 residues: CATHLSPNYGYTF. CDR3 sequence (DNA): TGTGCCACCCATCTTTCTCCCAACTATGGCTACACCTTC. Full variable domain (missing parts from reference TRBV2 and TRBJ1-2): EPEVTQTPSHQVTQMGQEVILRCVPISNHLYFYWYRQILGQKVEFLVSFYNNEISEKSEIFDDQFSVERPDGSNFTLKIRSTKLEDSAMYFCATHLSPNYGYTFGSGTRLTVV.

Notes on this clone: At the DNA level, this CDR3 is encoded by other sequences in the same sample as well. CDR3 residues: CASSQEGVYEQYF. CDR3 sequence (DNA): TGTGCCAGCAGCCAAGAGGGGGTCTACGAGCAGTACTTC. V usage is TRBV3-1 (or the pseudogene TRBV3-2) and J usage is TRBJ2-7; D assignment may be TRBD1 or TRBD2 (5 bases each). The CDR3 is 13 amino acids. Trimming left V 0 bases short and J 3 bases short, with 6 bases between. Germline loops: CDR1 LGHDT, CDR2 YNNKEL (reference sequence).

V and J are TRBV11-2 and TRBJ2-3; D unclear. Germline loops: CDR1 SGHAT, CDR2 FQNNGV. V shed 1 base and J shed 1 base, with 6 bases lying between them. CDR3 length equals 14 residues. The CDR3 reads CASSLVSGTDTQYF. The CDR3 DNA is TGTGCCAGCAGCTTAGTGTCGGGCACAGATACGCAGTATTTT. The entire variable domain, with the rest obtained from reference TRBV11-2 and TRBJ2-3, is as follows: EAGVAQSPRYKIIEKRQSVAFWCNPISGHATLYWYQQILGQGPKLLIQFQNNGVVDDSQLPKDRFSAERLKGVDSTLKIQPAKLEDSAVYLCASSLVSGTDTQYFGPGTRLTVL.

A note on this clone: Other nucleotide sequences from this sample produce the same CDR3. V and J are TRBV7-9 and TRBJ1-1, with unresolved D. CDR1 and CDR2 from the germline V gene are SEHNR and FQNEAQ (reference sequence). This CDR3 region has 13 residues. Trimming pared 2 bases from V and 3 bases from J, leaving 7 bases between. CDR3 in amino acids: CASSLIGDTEAFF. CDR3 nucleotide sequence: TGTGCCAGCAGCTTAATCGGGGACACTGAAGCTTTCTTT.

This sequence joins TRBV30 and TRBJ2-7; TRBD1 is a possible D gene (6 bases). The ends were cut back, 1 base at V and 0 bases at J, with 7 bases in the middle. Germline CDR1 reads GTSNPN; CDR2 reads SVGIG (reference sequence). The CDR3 loop spans 13 amino acids. The CDR3 DNA reads as TGTGCCTGGAGTGCAGGGGTCTCCTACGAGCAGTACTTC. This sequence encodes CAWSAGVSYEQYF.

V usage is TRBV5-1 and J usage is TRBJ1-5, with D possibly TRBD1 on 5 matching bases. Trimming took 4 bases from V and 1 from J, leaving 15 bases between them. Germline V gene sequence: CDR1 SGHRS, CDR2 YFSETQ. The CDR3 sequence is 16 residues long. CDR3 amino acids: CASSKGEGDSNQPQHF. The CDR3 DNA sequence: TGCGCCAGCAGCAAGGGTGAAGGGGACAGCAATCAGCCCCAGCATTTT.

The chain links TRBV11-3 to TRBJ2-1, with D possibly being TRBD1 (5 bases). CDR1 is SGHNT and CDR2 is YENEEA in the germline V gene. This CDR3 spans 15 amino acids. V lost 2 bases to trimming and J lost 7 bases, with 15 bases between them. CDR3: CASSLSGQSLNEQFF. CDR3 DNA: TGTGCCAGCAGCTTATCCGGACAAAGTCTGAATGAGCAGTTCTTC.

The chain combines TRBV3-1 (or the pseudogene TRBV3-2) with TRBJ1-2; 8 bases agree with TRBD1. Germline lookup yields CDR1 LGHDT and CDR2 YNNKEL (reference sequence). CDR3 size: 14 residues. The V gene end was trimmed by 4 bases and the J gene end by 8 bases; junction bases not matched to a gene: 9. The CDR3 spells CASSPKDREGGYTF. The CDR3 region has the DNA TGTGCCAGCAGCCCTAAGGACAGGGAAGGCGGCTACACCTTC.

This chain uses TRBV11-2 with TRBJ2-3; 9 nucleotides line up with TRBD2. CDR3 size: 14 residues. V lost 8 bases and J lost 3; bases outside the gene matches: 6. The germline V gene encodes CDR1 SGHAT and CDR2 FQNNGV. The CDR3, as DNA: TGTGCCAGCCGTCTAGCGGGGAGGACAGATACGCAGTATTTT. Translating it yields CASRLAGRTDTQYF.

The chain has TRBV5-1 and TRBJ2-5; D tentatively fits TRBD1 or TRBD2 (5 bases each). Looked up from germline, CDR1 is SGHRS and CDR2 is YFSETQ. This CDR3 comprises 14 residues. V lost 0 bases and J lost 2, with 8 bases in between. The CDR3 nucleotides are TGCGCCAGCAGCTTGGCCGAGGGGCAAGAGACCCAGTACTTC. This encodes CASSLAEGQETQYF.